Given below is one T cell receptor (beta chain) in context. Clones were sequenced by immunoSEQ multiplex PCR, and TCRdb holds only the in-frame ones, with some missing. The sample consists of 50,000 to 55,000 clones, about 86% of them appearing once. The entry originates in a study of T cells after posttransplantation cyclophosphamide. This CDR3 spans 13 amino acids. The germline V and J ends were trimmed by 6 bases and 1 base, with 6 bases remaining between them. Germline V gene data show CDR1 as LNHDA and CDR2 as SQIVND (reference sequence). What was sequenced was PBMCs. This chain uses TRBV19 with TRBJ2-2; no clear D gene. The clonotype was recovered from a man aged 25 to 40 with a blood cancer, CMV-positive, and with a related stem cell donor. The DNA for the CDR3 is TGTGCCAGTAGCCCGAGGAACACCGGGGAGCTGTTTTTT. It translates to CASSPRNTGELFF.